This T cell receptor beta chain comes out of a study of blood T cell repertoires in COVID-19. The repertoire was sequenced with immunoSEQ multiplex PCR; TCRdb's copy has only in-frame clones and lacks some. There are nearly 45,000 clones in the sample; 85% to 90% occur only once, and roughly 3.8% lies in the top ten. Patients in Seattle were enrolled during active infection, then followed longitudinally. CDR1 is MNHEY and CDR2 is SVGAGI in the germline V gene. The junction had 7 bases not matched to a gene; V was cut back by 5 bases and J by 8 bases. CDR3 length equals 13 residues. The source of this sequence is a man aged 40-49 years with COVID-19, enrolled during active disease. Sequenced sample: peripheral blood. The V call is TRBV6-5, the J call TRBJ1-2; 8 bases map to TRBD1. CDR3 in DNA: TGTGCCAGCAGTCCCAACAGGGGGGACGGCTACACCTTC. Its translation is CASSPNRGDGYTF.